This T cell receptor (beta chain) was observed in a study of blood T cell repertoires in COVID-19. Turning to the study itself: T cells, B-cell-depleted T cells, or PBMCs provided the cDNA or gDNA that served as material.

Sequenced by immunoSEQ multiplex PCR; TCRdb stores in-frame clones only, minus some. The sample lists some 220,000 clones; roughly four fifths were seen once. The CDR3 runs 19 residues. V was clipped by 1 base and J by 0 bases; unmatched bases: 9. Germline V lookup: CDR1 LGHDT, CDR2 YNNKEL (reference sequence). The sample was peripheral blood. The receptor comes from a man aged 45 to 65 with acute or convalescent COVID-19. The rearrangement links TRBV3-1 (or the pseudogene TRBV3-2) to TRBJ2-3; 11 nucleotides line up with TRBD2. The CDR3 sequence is CASSQVDLGTSGSTDTQYF. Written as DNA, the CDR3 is TGTGCCAGCAGCCAAGTCGATCTCGGGACTAGCGGCAGCACAGATACGCAGTATTTT.